A single sample is the source of the 29 T cell receptor beta chains below, sequenced in a study of tumor-infiltrating lymphocytes in primary liver carcinoma. Starting material of around 460 ng total RNA yielded TCR beta cDNA via a constant-region primer. Three nested multiplex PCR rounds, a slightly modified ARM-PCR, produced the libraries for TCR beta. TRBV1-TRBV30 forward primers paired with a C-beta reverse primer drove the first two PCR rounds, approximately 11 cycles each. TCRdb re-derived calls from the multiplex PCR reads in MiXCR, one entry per CDR3 protein. The table includes 320,000 or so distinct CDR3 sequences, 65% detected once. Alongside blood RNA obtained from unsorted whole blood, germline DNA was also extracted. Material: peripheral blood. Receptors originate from a man between 35 and 55 years old with primary liver carcinoma and hepatitis B virus infection.

Concerning this clonotype: As the CDR3 is not closed by the conserved phenylalanine or tryptophan, this likely results from a read error. The chain employs TRBV11-2 and TRBJ2-2, with D maybe TRBD1 (5 bases). Germline CDR1 is SGHAT and CDR2 is FQNNGV. CDR3 length: 11 amino acids. V was clipped by 6 bases and J by 6 bases, with 5 bases between them. This CDR3 reads CASRQAGELFL. For the CDR3, the DNA is TGTGCCAGCAGACAGGCCGGGGAGCTGTTTCTT.

On this clonotype: A much larger clone is a single base away; this may be a read error. The chain has TRBV12-3 or TRBV12-4 and TRBJ1-1; D might be TRBD1 (6 bases). This CDR3 has 14 residues. CDR3 in DNA: TGTCCCAGCAGTCCCCGGGGGGGGCTTACTGAAGCTTTCTTT. This sequence encodes CPSSPRGGLTEAFF.

V gene TRBV6-1 combines with J gene TRBJ2-1, with D possibly being TRBD1 or TRBD2 (5 bases each). The CDR3 is 13 amino acids. Looked up from germline, CDR1 is MNHNS and CDR2 is SASEGT. Deletions cut 5 bases from V and 13 bases from J, with 18 bases between. CDR3 sequence: CASSLGTVNNQFF. The CDR3 DNA is TGTGCCAGCAGTTTAGGGACGGTCAATAATCAGTTCTTC.

This chain uses TRBV20-1 with TRBJ2-1; 9 bases agree with TRBD2. J lost 6 bases, V lost 5 bases, and 5 bases had no gene match. This CDR3 contains 13 residues. The germline V gene has CDR1 DFQATT and CDR2 SNEGSKA (reference sequence). The CDR3 region has the DNA TGCAGTGCTTATAGGACTAGCGTCAATGAGCAGTTCTTC. This codes for CSAYRTSVNEQFF.

The genes are TRBV6-2 or TRBV6-3 and TRBJ2-7; no clear D. The CDR3 extends over 14 amino acids. Per the germline V gene, CDR1 is MNHEY and CDR2 is SVGEGT. V dropped 7 bases and J dropped 3 bases, with 16 bases sitting between them. CDR3 residues: CASTPLGLFYEQYF. For the CDR3, the DNA is TGTGCCAGCACCCCCCTCGGGCTCTTCTACGAGCAGTACTTC.

Concerning this clonotype: A much larger clone lies a single base off, so this may be a read error. V usage is TRBV6-5 and J usage is TRBJ1-5, with 7 bases matching TRBD1. CDR1 is MNHEY, CDR2 SVGAGI, per germline. J was trimmed by 6 bases and V by 5 bases; bases with no gene match: 7. The CDR3 runs 14 residues. CDR3 amino acids: CASSTTGDTQPQHF. For the CDR3, the DNA is TGTGCCAGCAGTACAACAGGGGACACTCAGCCCCAGCATTTT.

This clonotype has more than one count but fewer than ten. The CDR3 protein is CASSRRGWEQPQHF. Written as DNA, the CDR3 is TGTGCCAGCAGTAGGAGGGGCTGGGAACAGCCCCAGCATTTT. This chain joins TRBV5-6 and TRBJ1-5; a possible D gene is TRBD1 (5 bases). The germline V gene encodes CDR1 SGHDT and CDR2 YYEEEE. Trimming removed 5 bases at V and 7 bases at J, with 16 bases between. The CDR3 runs to 14 residues. Variable domain in full (rest from reference TRBV5-6 and TRBJ1-5): DAGVTQSPTHLIKTRGQQVTLRCSPKSGHDTVSWYQQALGQGPQFIFQYYEEEERQRGNFPDRFSGHQFPNYSSELNVNALLLGDSALYLCASSRRGWEQPQHFGDGTRLSIL.

With respect to this clonotype: A much larger clone is a single base away; this may be a read error. This chain links TRBV29-1 with TRBJ2-3, with no clear D. Germline CDR1 and CDR2: SQVTM and ANQGSEA. V lost 6 bases, J lost 5 bases, and 9 bases lay in between. This CDR3 is built from 11 residues. CDR3 sequence: CSVPYIDTQYF. The CDR3 region has the DNA TGCAGCGTGCCTTACATAGATACGCAGTATTTT.

In regard to this clonotype: It may be a read error: a sequence one base away is much more abundant. V is TRBV12-3 or TRBV12-4 and J is TRBJ1-6; D perhaps matches TRBD1 (6 bases). The CDR3 length is 13 residues. Between the trimmed V and J ends, which lost 5 bases and 10 bases, there was a span of 12 bases. The CDR3 spells CASSPQGTSPLHF. CDR3 in DNA: TGTGCCAGCAGTCCCCAGGGGACATCACCCCTCCACTTT.

With respect to this clonotype: A clone one base away is much larger, so this may be a read error. This chain joins TRBV4-3 and TRBJ1-6, with a tentative D call TRBD1 (5 bases). This CDR3 is 15 amino acids long. The V gene's germline CDR1 is LGHNA and CDR2 YSLEER. CDR3 nucleotide sequence: TGCGCCAGCACCCAAGAAGGGGACGGAAATTCACCCCTCCACTTT. It yields the protein CASTQEGDGNSPLHF.

For this clonotype: A clone one base away is much larger, so this may be a read error. The gene calls are TRBV12-3 or TRBV12-4 and TRBJ2-7; D unclear. The length of the CDR3 is 13 residues. This CDR3 is CASSLNLLVGISF. CDR3 DNA sequence: TGTGCCAGCAGTTTAAATCTGCTAGTGGGCATCTCCTTC.

V gene TRBV28 combines with J gene TRBJ1-5, with D perhaps TRBD1 (6 bases). The CDR3 spans 17 residues. The V end lost 8 bases, the J end lost 5 bases, and 25 bases lay between the germline ends. Germline V CDR1 and CDR2: MDHEN, SYDVKM. CDR3 region: CASSTRYWGRFHQPQHF. In DNA, the CDR3 is TGTGCCAGCTCGACCCGCTATTGGGGGCGATTTCATCAGCCCCAGCATTTT.

Of note for this clonotype: Being one base from a much bigger clone, this may be a read error. V usage is TRBV6-5 and J usage is TRBJ1-6; D remains ambiguous. Between the trimmed V and J ends, which lost 3 bases and 9 bases, there was a span of 12 bases. This CDR3 has 14 residues. CDR1 and CDR2 (germline): MNHEY, SVGAGI. The CDR3: CASSYVGGGSPLHF. The CDR3 DNA reads as TGTGCCAGCAGTTATGTCGGTGGAGGTTCACCCCTCCACTTT.

In its sample, this clonotype was seen a few times. The chain recombines TRBV6-1 with TRBJ2-3; TRBD2 is a possible D gene (5 bases). In germline, CDR1 is MNHNS, CDR2 SASEGT. V dropped 4 bases and J dropped 5 bases, with 10 bases sitting between them. The CDR3 spans 13 residues. CDR3 protein: CASSGLRGDTQYF. CDR3 DNA: TGTGCCAGCAGTGGCCTTCGGGGAGATACGCAGTATTTT.

This clonotype was seen repeatedly, ten times or more. V gene TRBV6-1 combines with J gene TRBJ2-7; tentatively, D is TRBD2 (6 bases). CDR1 is MNHNS, CDR2 SASEGT, per germline. The CDR3 spans 12 residues. Deletions cut 7 bases from V and 2 bases from J, with 9 bases between. DNA for the CDR3: TGTGCCAGCAACGCGGGGACCTACGAGCAGTACTTC. The encoded protein is CASNAGTYEQYF.

The rearrangement joins TRBV13 to TRBJ2-7; TRBD1 might be the D (5 bases). CDR1 and CDR2 from the germline V gene are PRHDT and FYEKMQ (reference sequence). Trimming stripped 5 bases from V and 4 bases from J, with 12 bases between. The CDR3 contains 13 residues. The chain's CDR3 is CASSPCRGYEQYF. The DNA for the CDR3 is TGTGCCAGCAGCCCATGTAGGGGTTACGAGCAGTACTTC.

This clonotype was observed a few times. The chain combines TRBV28 with TRBJ2-1, with no clear D. This CDR3 is 15 amino acids long. V was cut by 8 bases and J by 3 bases, with 17 bases left in between. CDR1 is MDHEN and CDR2 is SYDVKM in the germline V gene. The CDR3 is CASGPPGLGYNEQFF. The CDR3 DNA sequence: TGTGCCAGCGGGCCCCCGGGCTTGGGCTACAATGAGCAGTTCTTC.

The sample holds many counts of this clonotype. This chain links TRBV4-3 with TRBJ2-1; D remains ambiguous. The CDR3 is 15 amino acids. Germline V gene lookup returns CDR1 LGHNA and CDR2 YSLEER. V shed 5 bases and J shed 7 bases, with 18 bases lying between them. The CDR3, as DNA: TGCGCCAGCAGCGCAGAGTGGGCAGCCCAAAATGAGCAGTTCTTC. It specifies CASSAEWAAQNEQFF.

Points on this clonotype: One end of the junction varies from germline; a read error may be responsible. The chain joins TRBV11-2 to TRBJ1-6; D gene ambiguous. The CDR3 is 16 amino acids. CDR1 is SGHAT, CDR2 FQNNGV, per germline. CDR3 in amino acids: CAGSLRAQCLNSPLHF. CDR3 nucleotides: TGTGCCGGCAGTTTAAGGGCACAGTGTTTAAATTCACCCCTCCACTTT.

The chain couples TRBV6-2 or TRBV6-3 to TRBJ2-1; D gene uncertain. Trimming took 4 bases from V and 4 from J, leaving 17 bases between them. The CDR3 length is 16 residues. CDR1 is MNHEY and CDR2 is SVGEGT in the germline V gene. In nucleotides, the CDR3 is TGTGCCAGCAGTTGGATGGGCAGTGGGGTATACAATGAGCAGTTCTTC. It specifies CASSWMGSGVYNEQFF.

V gene TRBV4-1 combines with J gene TRBJ2-1; D may match TRBD1 or TRBD2 (5 bases each). Trimming stripped 1 base from V and 3 bases from J, with 13 bases between. The CDR3 has 16 residues. Looked up from germline, CDR1 is MGHRA and CDR2 is YSYEKL. Here the CDR3 DNA reads TGCGCCAGCAGCCAAGTTGTTTCGGGACGCTACAATGAGCAGTTCTTC. It specifies CASSQVVSGRYNEQFF.

This clonotype was counted between two and nine times. It may be a read error: a sequence one base away is much more abundant. The gene calls are TRBV11-2 and TRBJ1-1; D uncertain. The CDR3 loop spans 14 amino acids. Germline V CDR1 and CDR2: SGHAT, FQNNGV. In nucleotides, the CDR3 is TGTGCTAGTGGTCTGGCAGGAGGAAACACTGAAGCTTTCTTT. Protein: CASGLAGGNTEAFF.

V usage is TRBV4-1 and J usage is TRBJ2-5, with TRBD1 matching over 9 bases. Germline assignment: CDR1 MGHRA and CDR2 YSYEKL. The CDR3 contains 16 residues. Trimming at V came to 1 base and at J to 3 bases, leaving 6 bases not matched to a gene. CDR3 residues: CASSQGDRGGKETQYF. DNA for the CDR3: TGCGCCAGCAGCCAAGGTGACAGGGGGGGGAAAGAGACCCAGTACTTC.

This clonotype was recorded only once. This may be a read error: a much more frequent sequence differs by one nucleotide. The chain has TRBV6-6 and TRBJ2-7, with D tentatively TRBD1 or TRBD2 (5 bases each). The DNA end is a closer match to TRBJ2-1, so the J assignment may be wrong. This CDR3 is built from 13 residues. CDR1 is MNHNY and CDR2 is SVGAGI in the germline V gene (reference sequence). The CDR3 sequence: CASSWDGAYEQFF. The CDR3 region has the DNA TGTGCCAGCAGTTGGGACGGTGCCTACGAGCAGTTCTTC.

This clonotype came up many times. V gene TRBV12-3 or TRBV12-4 combines with J gene TRBJ2-7; D assignment may be TRBD1 or TRBD2 (6 bases each). CDR3 length: 16 residues. Deletions cut 5 bases from V and 0 bases from J, with 17 bases between. CDR3 region: CASSEFGGGYSYEQYF. The CDR3 nucleotides read TGTGCCAGCAGTGAGTTCGGGGGCGGGTACTCCTACGAGCAGTACTTC.

The chain uses TRBV6-1 and TRBJ2-7; 7 nucleotides agree with TRBD2. The CDR3 runs 16 residues. Germline CDR1 reads MNHNS; CDR2 reads SASEGT. V was clipped by 2 bases and J by 5 bases; unmatched bases: 12. The CDR3 bases are TGTGCCAGCAGTGAAACCCCCCGGCTAGCGGCTCACGAGCAGTACTTC. This translates into CASSETPRLAAHEQYF.

Comments on this clonotype: This may stem from a read error, because a much larger clone lies one nucleotide away. CDR3 nucleotide sequence: TGCAGCGGGGGCAATAACTACGTGCAGTACTTC. Translating gives CSGGNNYVQYF. This rearrangement joins TRBV29-1 to TRBJ2-7; D might be TRBD1 (5 bases). The CDR3 is 11 residues long. Germline CDR1 SQVTM, CDR2 ANQGSEA.

A word on this clonotype: Relative to the germline gene, one junction end is altered; a read error may explain this. The chain links TRBV5-1 to TRBJ2-1; D is undetermined. The CDR3 length is 15 residues. Germline assignment: CDR1 SGHRS and CDR2 YFSETQ. The CDR3 DNA follows: TGCGCCAGCGGCTTGGATGGGGAAGGCTACAATGAGCAGTTCTTC. This sequence encodes CASGLDGEGYNEQFF.

Comment on this clonotype: In this CDR3 the conserved last residue, phenylalanine or tryptophan, is missing, so a read error is likely. The chain recombines TRBV5-5 with TRBJ2-1, with TRBD2 identical over 7 bases. J lost 3 bases, V lost 4 bases, and 7 bases had no gene match. The germline V gene encodes CDR1 SGHKS and CDR2 YYEKEE (reference sequence). The CDR3 is 15 residues long. The CDR3 spells CASSPSSGIYNEQFV. The CDR3 DNA reads TGTGCCAGCAGCCCATCGAGCGGGATCTACAATGAGCAGTTCGTC.